The 5 T cell receptor beta chains below all came from one sample that was sequenced in a study of T cells expressing NK-cell markers. TCRdb reprocessed the 5' RACE reads and stores each CDR3 protein as one record, lacking DNA. The sample data list about 150,000 distinct CDR3 sequences. The sample was blood T cells: a sorted CD56 or NKG2C T cell subset, CD4+ or CD8+ T cells, or bulk PBMC T cells (not recorded which). These receptors were obtained from a man aged 18 to 35 in good health.

The chain joins TRBV18 to TRBJ2-3; the D call of TRBD1 rests on TCRdb alone, since no DNA is present to check it. Germline CDR1 and CDR2: KGHSH and LQKENI. The CDR3 is 14 residues long. The CDR3 region is CASSPGPRRDTQYF. The full variable domain, completed using reference TRBV18 and TRBJ2-3, is NAGVMQNPRHLVRRRGQEARLRCSPMKGHSHVYWYRQLPEEGLKFMVYLQKENIIDESGMPKERFSAEFPKEGPSILRIQQVVRGDSAAYFCASSPGPRRDTQYFGPGTRLTVL.

The chain links TRBV20-1 to TRBJ2-1. Germline V CDR1 and CDR2: DFQATT, SNEGSKA (reference sequence). There are 15 residues in the CDR3. The chain's CDR3 is CSARPHTGGPNEQFF.

This CDR3 reads CASAASSYNEQFF. The gene calls are TRBV12-3 or TRBV12-4 and TRBJ2-1. The CDR3 totals 13 residues.

The chain is built from TRBV5-4 and TRBJ2-2; TCRdb gives TRBD2 as the D gene, but with no DNA this cannot be confirmed. CDR1 SGHNT and CDR2 YYREEE come from the germline V gene (reference sequence). The CDR3 has 17 residues. CDR3 residues: CASSLAPAGVETGELFF.

The gene calls are TRBV5-8 and TRBJ1-1; TCRdb proposes TRBD1, but this gene call is untestable without DNA. Looked up from germline, CDR1 is SGHTS and CDR2 is YDEGEE. CDR3 size: 14 residues. CDR3 sequence reads: CASSETGKNTEAFF. The variable domain in full, completed from reference TRBV5-8 and TRBJ1-1, reads EAGVTQSPTHLIKTRGQQATLRCSPISGHTSVYWYQQALGLGLQFLLWYDEGEERNRGNFPPRFSGRQFPNYSSELNVNALELEDSALYLCASSETGKNTEAFFGQGTRLTVV.